The subject of this entry is one T cell receptor beta chain. The data derive from a study of shared clonotypes between healthy human individuals. Naive CD8 cells comprised CD45RO-negative, CCR7-positively selected cells, excluding terminally differentiated effector memory CD45RA+ cells. Assay used: immunoSEQ multiplex PCR; TCRdb lists only in-frame clones, some missing. The sample includes some 2 million clones, about 94% seen only once; the top ten take roughly 1%. Germline V gene sequence: CDR1 GTSNPN, CDR2 SVGIG (reference sequence). V lost 2 bases, J lost 2 bases, and 7 bases lay in between. CDR3 length: 13 residues.

Sample: naive CD8+ T cells sorted from blood. The sequence was obtained from a man between 18 and 29 years old in good health. J is TRBJ1-5 and V is TRBV30; D unresolved. The CDR3 spells CAWSSLGNQPQHF. The CDR3, as DNA: TGTGCCTGGAGTTCGCTGGGCAATCAGCCCCAGCATTTT.